The rows below give T cell receptor beta chains drawn from one sample of a study of regulatory T cells in long-lasting Graves disease. One entry per CDR3 protein results from TCRdb running MiXCR on the multiplex PCR reads. The profile shows roughly 400,000 distinct CDR3 sequences, 21% of them singletons. Sequencing used peripheral blood mononuclear cells (PBMCs), obtained when the disease was refractory, from a patient treated with antithyroid drugs. The receptors stem from a female donor with Graves disease. The CDR3 runs from the conserved cysteine through the conserved F or W. D genes are given only for firm matches. The listing skips clone size in some rows; elsewhere it reads once, few, many or a size class.

j_call | clone_size | d_call | v_call | cdr3_nt | cdr3_aa
TRBJ1-6 | - | TRBD1 | TRBV6-1 | TGTGCCAGTCCGACAGGGAGGCGGTCCGTTATAAGAGGTTTTTCACCCCTCCACTTT | CASPTGRRSVIRGFSPLHF
TRBJ2-6 | few | TRBD2 | TRBV7-2 | TGTGCCAGCAGCGTTAGCGGGAGGGCCTCTGGGGCCAACGTCCTGACTTTC | CASSVSGRASGANVLTF
TRBJ2-5 | many | - | TRBV13 | TGTGCCAGCAGCTCCACCCTGTTAGGAGGGGAGACCCAGTACTTC | CASSSTLLGGETQYF
TRBJ1-4 | few | - | TRBV28 | TGTGCCAGCAGTTTACTCACCTCCTGGACAGACTCCCAAGGAACTAATGAAAAACTGTTTTTT | CASSLLTSWTDSQGTNEKLFF
TRBJ2-7 | many | TRBD2 | TRBV7-8 | TGTGCCAGCAGCTTATCTTTCGCGGGAGGGTGGGGCGAGCAGTACTTC | CASSLSFAGGWGEQYF
TRBJ2-5 | many | TRBD2 | TRBV28 | TGTGCCAGCAGTTTATTGAGGGGGCGAGTGGTAGCGGGAGGGACCAAACAAGAGACCCAGTACTTC | CASSLLRGRVVAGGTKQETQYF
TRBJ1-2 | - | TRBD1 | TRBV20-1 | TGCAGTGCTTGCCGGGACAGTGCGCGGTTTGACTATGGCTACACCTTC | CSACRDSARFDYGYTF
TRBJ2-1 | - | - | TRBV3-1 | TGTGCCAGCAGCCAATCCGGGGGATACAATGAGCAGTTCTTC | CASSQSGGYNEQFF
TRBJ2-7 | many | TRBD2 | TRBV2 | TGTGCCAGCAGTTACGATTCCACTAGCGGGAGCGGCTACGAGCAGTACTTC | CASSYDSTSGSGYEQYF
TRBJ2-3 | few | TRBD2 | TRBV27 | TGTGCCAGCAGTTTATCCGCCGGGGCTAGCGGGAGTACAGATACGCAGTATTTT | CASSLSAGASGSTDTQYF